These 21 T cell receptor beta chains originate from one sample sequenced in a study of T cells in localized non-small cell lung cancer. TCRdb's copy holds only in-frame clones and misses some; the assay was immunoSEQ multiplex PCR. The table records 15,000 to 20,000 clones, around 83% of them present only once. The source was peripheral blood, collected before any cancer treatment. These receptors were taken from a male donor aged 60 or over with stage III lung adenocarcinoma.

The rearrangement uses TRBV29-1 and TRBJ2-7; TRBD1 matches 9 bases. The CDR3 has 13 amino acids. Germline trimming cut 6 bases from V and 3 bases from J; bases unmatched to any gene: 6. CDR1 and CDR2 from the germline V gene are SQVTM and ANQGSEA. Here the CDR3 DNA reads TGCAGCGTACCGGGACAGGGAAGCTACGAGCAGTACTTC. It yields the protein CSVPGQGSYEQYF.

This chain joins TRBV23-1 and TRBJ1-1; possible D gene TRBD1, 6 bases. TRBV23-1 is classed as an ORF, of uncertain function. V lost 0 bases and J 1 base, leaving 15 bases between the germline ends. CDR3 length: 17 residues. The CDR3 sequence is CASSQSMTGTGNTEAFF. The CDR3 nucleotides are TGCGCCAGCAGTCAATCGATGACAGGAACGGGGAACACTGAAGCTTTCTTT.

The chain is built from TRBV19 and TRBJ1-2, with D perhaps TRBD1 (6 bases). Trimming took 6 bases from V and 0 from J, leaving 20 bases between them. Germline values: CDR1 LNHDA, CDR2 SQIVND (reference sequence). The CDR3 covers 17 residues. CDR3 coding DNA: TGTGCCAGTAGCAAACGGACAGAAGGGACATCTAACTATGGCTACACCTTC. Translated: CASSKRTEGTSNYGYTF.

The rearrangement uses TRBV7-9 and TRBJ1-1; 8 bases align to TRBD1. V dropped 1 base and J dropped 4; count of bases not matched to a gene: 2. The CDR3 is 14 amino acids. CDR1 and CDR2 (germline): SEHNR, FQNEAQ (reference sequence). CDR3 sequence: CASSLVDRGTEAFF. CDR3 sequence (DNA): TGTGCCAGCAGCTTAGTCGACAGGGGCACTGAAGCTTTCTTT.

This clone was counted a single time. The rearrangement joins TRBV13 to TRBJ2-1; D call uncertain. This CDR3 region has 11 residues. In germline, CDR1 is PRHDT, CDR2 FYEKMQ (reference sequence). With 4 bases removed from V and 7 bases from J, the gap between germline ends came to 5 bases. DNA of the CDR3: TGTGCCAGCAGCTGGGTTAATGAGCAGTTCTTC. Translated, it gives CASSWVNEQFF. The full variable domain, completed using reference TRBV13 and TRBJ2-1, is AAGVIQSPRHLIKEKRETATLKCYPIPRHDTVYWYQQGPGQDPQFLISFYEKMQSDKGSIPDRFSAQQFSDYHSELNMSSLELGDSALYFCASSWVNEQFFGPGTRLTVL.

The V and J genes are TRBV29-1 and TRBJ2-7; a possible D gene is TRBD2 (7 bases). Trimming took off 5 bases at V and 3 bases at J, with 11 bases between the two ends. Germline CDR1 is SQVTM and CDR2 is ANQGSEA. The length of the CDR3 is 12 residues. In DNA, the CDR3 is TGCAGCGTTTTGAGGGGGGGCTACGAGCAGTACTTC. This translates into CSVLRGGYEQYF.

The count of this clone is one. The chain carries TRBV5-6 and TRBJ2-7; 8 bases align to TRBD1. CDR1 is SGHDT and CDR2 is YYEEEE in the germline V gene. CDR3 length equals 13 residues. Trimming took 3 bases from V and 3 from J; bases not matched to a gene: 2. DNA for the CDR3: TGTGCCAGCAGCTCCGGACAGGGCTACGAGCAGTACTTC. Translated, it gives CASSSGQGYEQYF.

The rearrangement uses TRBV7-8 and TRBJ2-1; 7 nucleotides line up with TRBD1. CDR1 is SGHVS and CDR2 is FQNEAQ in the germline V gene. This CDR3 contains 12 residues. With V trimmed by 7 bases and J by 7 bases, 4 bases remained unmatched. The CDR3 sequence: CASTKQGNEQFF. In DNA, the CDR3 is TGTGCCAGCACCAAACAGGGGAATGAGCAGTTCTTC. Drawing the rest from reference TRBV7-8 and TRBJ2-1, the complete variable domain is GAGVSQSPRYKVAKRGQDVALRCDPISGHVSLFWYQQALGQGPEFLTYFQNEAQLDKSGLPSDRFFAERPEGSVSTLKIQRTQQEDSAVYLCASTKQGNEQFFGPGTRLTVL.

In this sample, this clone turned up once. The rearrangement joins TRBV5-4 to TRBJ2-7, with 7 bases fitting TRBD1. The CDR3 consists of 15 residues. Per germline, CDR1 SGHNT and CDR2 YYREEE (reference sequence). V shed 2 bases and J 0 bases; nucleotides not matched to a gene: 5. The CDR3 sequence is CASSLEGQSSYEQYF. The CDR3, as DNA: TGTGCCAGCAGCTTAGAGGGACAGAGCTCCTACGAGCAGTACTTC.

This chain joins TRBV2 and TRBJ1-2; no clear D. V lost 3 bases, J lost 8 bases, and 19 bases lay in between. The CDR3 is 15 residues long. CDR1 and CDR2 (germline): SNHLY, FYNNEI. CDR3 residues: CASSEGRTLGEGYTF. The CDR3 DNA sequence: TGTGCCAGCAGTGAGGGTCGGACGCTGGGAGAGGGCTACACCTTC.

V and J are TRBV16 and TRBJ2-3, with TRBD1 matching 8 bases. Germline lookup yields CDR1 KGHSY and CDR2 FQNENV. With V trimmed by 4 bases and J by 4 bases, 4 bases remained unmatched. The CDR3 has 14 amino acids. DNA for the CDR3: TGTGCCAGCAGCCTAGACAGGGGATCAGATACGCAGTATTTT. Protein sequence: CASSLDRGSDTQYF.

A single count supports this clone. The chain has TRBV2 and TRBJ1-2; 9 bases fit TRBD1. The CDR3 loop spans 14 amino acids. Germline values: CDR1 SNHLY, CDR2 FYNNEI. V was clipped by 6 bases and J by 8 bases; unmatched bases: 10. CDR3 bases: TGTGCCAGCAGATACTATGACAGGGGGTCAGGCTACACCTTC. This gives the protein CASRYYDRGSGYTF. The whole variable domain, filled in from reference TRBV2 and TRBJ1-2, reads EPEVTQTPSHQVTQMGQEVILRCVPISNHLYFYWYRQILGQKVEFLVSFYNNEISEKSEIFDDQFSVERPDGSNFTLKIRSTKLEDSAMYFCASRYYDRGSGYTFGSGTRLTVV.

The chain links TRBV14 to TRBJ1-2; no definite D call. This CDR3 has 13 amino acids. Trimming stripped 2 bases from V and 2 bases from J, with 6 bases between. Germline V gene lookup returns CDR1 SGHDN and CDR2 FVKESK. DNA for the CDR3: TGTGCCAGCAGCCAATCTGGAAACTATGGCTACACCTTC. It codes for CASSQSGNYGYTF.

By share of the sample, this clone is medium-sized. The chain couples TRBV7-2 to TRBJ2-3; D gene uncertain. This CDR3 spans 11 amino acids. Germline V CDR1 and CDR2: SGHTA, FQGNSA. With 6 bases removed from V and 6 bases from J, the gap between germline ends came to 7 bases. In DNA form, the CDR3 reads TGTGCCAGCAGTTTGGCTGATACGCAGTATTTT. Translating it yields CASSLADTQYF.

The rearrangement uses TRBV7-2 and TRBJ2-3; 14 bases are a match to TRBD2. The CDR3 is made up of 15 amino acids. Germline V gene lookup returns CDR1 SGHTA and CDR2 FQGNSA. V gave up 4 bases and J gave up 6 bases; unmatched junction bases: 3. The CDR3 DNA follows: TGTGCCAGCAGCTGGACTAGCGGGGGGTTGGATACGCAGTATTTT. Protein sequence: CASSWTSGGLDTQYF.

The V and J genes are TRBV30 and TRBJ1-2; D gene uncertain. This CDR3 spans 15 amino acids. The germline V gene has CDR1 GTSNPN and CDR2 SVGIG (reference sequence). V was trimmed by 0 bases and J by 3 bases, leaving 14 bases between them. The CDR3 DNA sequence: TGTGCCTGGAGTGTACTGGGTTCTTTGTACTATGGCTACACCTTC. Encoded protein: CAWSVLGSLYYGYTF.

This clone appeared once. The rearrangement joins TRBV6-1 to TRBJ2-7, with D possibly being TRBD1 (6 bases). The CDR3 is 16 amino acids. Per germline, CDR1 MNHNS and CDR2 SASEGT. Trimming shortened V by 0 bases and J by 5 bases, and 17 bases separated the two germline ends. The CDR3 DNA follows: TGTGCCAGCAGTGAAGCGATGGGGGCCGGATTTAACGAGCAGTACTTC. Its protein is CASSEAMGAGFNEQYF.

A single count supports this clone. J is TRBJ2-5 and V is TRBV5-4; 11 bases are shared with TRBD2. Germline loops: CDR1 SGHNT, CDR2 YYREEE (reference sequence). J was trimmed by 2 bases and V by 3 bases; bases with no gene match: 3. This CDR3 has 15 amino acids. The CDR3 sequence: CASSSRTSGQETQYF. CDR3 DNA: TGTGCCAGCAGCTCTAGGACTAGCGGGCAAGAGACCCAGTACTTC.

This rearrangement joins TRBV4-1 to TRBJ2-7; 8 bases agree with TRBD2. This CDR3 is built from 18 residues. Trimming cost V 0 bases and J 2 bases; bases outside gene matches: 12. Germline V lookup: CDR1 MGHRA, CDR2 YSYEKL. In DNA, the CDR3 is TGCGCCAGCAGCCAAGAGGTTGCGAGCGGGGGCAGCACCTACGAGCAGTACTTC. Translation: CASSQEVASGGSTYEQYF.

V and J are TRBV6-1 and TRBJ2-2; D uncertain. Germline CDR1 and CDR2: MNHNS and SASEGT. V gave up 7 bases and J gave up 5 bases, with 17 bases separating them. This CDR3 region has 15 residues. This chain's CDR3 is CASTALGYETGELFF. CDR3 DNA sequence: TGTGCCAGCACCGCCCTAGGGTACGAAACCGGGGAGCTGTTTTTT.

The chain employs TRBV20-1 and TRBJ2-7; D gene ambiguous. In germline, CDR1 is DFQATT, CDR2 SNEGSKA (reference sequence). Deletions cut 5 bases from V and 1 base from J, with 6 bases between. The CDR3 has 11 amino acids. The CDR3 nucleotides read TGCAGTGCTGGCCCTTCCTACGAGCAGTACTTC. It codes for CSAGPSYEQYF.